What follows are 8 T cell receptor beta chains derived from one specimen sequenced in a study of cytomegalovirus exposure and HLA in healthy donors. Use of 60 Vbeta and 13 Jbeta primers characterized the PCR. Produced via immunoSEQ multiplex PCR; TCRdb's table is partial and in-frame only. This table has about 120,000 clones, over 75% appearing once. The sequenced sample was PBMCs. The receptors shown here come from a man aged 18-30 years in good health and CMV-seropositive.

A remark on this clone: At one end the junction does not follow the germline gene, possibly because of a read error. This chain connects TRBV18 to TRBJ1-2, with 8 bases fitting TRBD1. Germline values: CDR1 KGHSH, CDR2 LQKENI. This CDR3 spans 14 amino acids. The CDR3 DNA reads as TGTTCCAGCTCACCGGACAGGGCAAACTATGGCTACACCTTC. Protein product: CSSSPDRANYGYTF.

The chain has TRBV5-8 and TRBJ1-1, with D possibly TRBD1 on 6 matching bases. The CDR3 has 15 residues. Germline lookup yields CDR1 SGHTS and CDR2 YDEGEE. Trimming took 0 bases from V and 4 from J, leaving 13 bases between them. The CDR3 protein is CASSLAGRGFTEAFF. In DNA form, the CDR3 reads TGTGCCAGCAGCTTGGCGGGCAGGGGTTTCACTGAAGCTTTCTTT.

The CDR3 DNA reads as TGCGCCAGCAGCTTGGGGGGGACTAGCGTACCCTACGAGCAGTACTTC. Translation: CASSLGGTSVPYEQYF. The chain recombines TRBV5-1 with TRBJ2-7; 10 nucleotides match TRBD2. CDR1 is SGHRS, CDR2 YFSETQ, per germline. After removal of 0 bases from V and 2 bases from J, the junction contained 5 bases not matched to a gene. The CDR3 loop spans 16 amino acids.

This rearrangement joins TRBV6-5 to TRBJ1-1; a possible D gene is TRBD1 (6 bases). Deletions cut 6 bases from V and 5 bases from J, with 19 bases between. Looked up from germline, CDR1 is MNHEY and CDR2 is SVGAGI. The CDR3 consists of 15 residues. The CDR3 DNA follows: TGTGCCAGCAGAGAAACAGGGACCCGAAGGACTGAAGCTTTCTTT. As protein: CASRETGTRRTEAFF.

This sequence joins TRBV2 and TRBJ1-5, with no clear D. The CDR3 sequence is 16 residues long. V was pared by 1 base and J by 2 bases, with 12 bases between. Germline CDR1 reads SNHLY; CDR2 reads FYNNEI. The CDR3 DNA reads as TGTGCCAGCAGTGAAGATCCGTCACTCCGCAATCAGCCCCAGCATTTT. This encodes CASSEDPSLRNQPQHF.

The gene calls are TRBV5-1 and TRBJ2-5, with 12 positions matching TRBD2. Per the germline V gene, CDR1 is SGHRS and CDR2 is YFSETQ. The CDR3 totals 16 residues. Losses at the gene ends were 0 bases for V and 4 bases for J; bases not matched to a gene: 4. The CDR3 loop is CASSLGLAGGPETQYF. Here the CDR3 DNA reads TGCGCCAGCAGCTTGGGGCTAGCGGGGGGGCCAGAGACCCAGTACTTC.

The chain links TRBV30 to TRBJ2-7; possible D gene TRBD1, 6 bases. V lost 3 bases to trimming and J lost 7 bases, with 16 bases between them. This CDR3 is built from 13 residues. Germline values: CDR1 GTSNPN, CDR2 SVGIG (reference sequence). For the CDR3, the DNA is TGTGCCTGGAGCGTACAGGGATTTGGTGAGCAGTACTTC. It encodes CAWSVQGFGEQYF.

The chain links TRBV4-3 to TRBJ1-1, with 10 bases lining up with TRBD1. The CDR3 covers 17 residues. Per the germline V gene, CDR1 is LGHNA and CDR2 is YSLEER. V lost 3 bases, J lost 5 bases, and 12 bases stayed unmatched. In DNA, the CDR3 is TGCGCCAGCAGCCACGCAAATTCGGGACAGGGGAAGACTGAAGCTTTCTTT. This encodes CASSHANSGQGKTEAFF.